The 15 T cell receptor beta chains reported below all come from one sample, sequenced in a study of identical twins. TCRdb independently ran MiXCR on the 5' RACE reads; one entry per CDR3 protein. The profile covers roughly 720,000 distinct CDR3 sequences, with roughly 20% appearing a single time and less than 15% taken by the ten largest. This sample was shared with a second study, whose subject was T cells expressing NK-cell markers.

The sample taken for sequencing was PBMCs. Every receptor here comes from a young woman in good health.

This clonotype was observed many times. At one end, the junction sequence differs from germline, possibly due to a read error. This rearrangement joins TRBV5-1 to TRBJ2-5; TRBD1 matches 7 bases. Germline assignment: CDR1 SGHRS and CDR2 YFSETQ. This CDR3 is built from 14 residues. CDR3 sequence: CASSLGQSQETQYF. For the CDR3, the DNA is TGTGCCAGCAGTTTGGGACAGAGCCAAGAGACCCAGTACTTC.

This clonotype has at least ten counts. This sequence joins TRBV4-2 and TRBJ1-1; D is unclear. This CDR3 spans 14 amino acids. CDR1 and CDR2 from the germline V gene are LGHNA and YNFKEQ. The V gene lost 1 base and the J gene lost 5 bases, with 11 bases spanning the gap. CDR3 protein: CASSQGALGTEAFF. In nucleotides, the CDR3 is TGTGCCAGCAGCCAAGGGGCCCTAGGGACTGAAGCTTTCTTT.

This clonotype was counted between two and nine times. This sequence joins TRBV5-1 and TRBJ2-2; the D call may be TRBD1 or TRBD2 (5 bases each). Germline V gene data show CDR1 as SGHRS and CDR2 as YFSETQ. V was trimmed by 1 base and J by 2 bases, leaving 12 bases between them. The CDR3 has 16 amino acids. CDR3 sequence reads: CASSLFPGRNTGELFF. The CDR3 DNA reads as TGCGCCAGCAGCTTGTTTCCGGGACGAAACACCGGGGAGCTGTTTTTT. The whole variable domain, remainder taken from reference TRBV5-1 and TRBJ2-2, is KAGVTQTPRYLIKTRGQQVTLSCSPISGHRSVSWYQQTPGQGLQFLFEYFSETQRNKGNFPGRFSGRQFSNSRSEMNVSTLELGDSALYLCASSLFPGRNTGELFFGEGSRLTVL.

This clonotype was counted at least ten times. V and J are TRBV29-1 and TRBJ2-7, with TRBD1 matching over 9 bases. CDR1 is SQVTM and CDR2 is ANQGSEA in the germline V gene. This CDR3 region has 13 residues. Trimming cost V 3 bases and J 7 bases; bases outside gene matches: 7. The CDR3, as DNA: TGCAGCGTTGAGTGGGACAGGGATGGGGAGCAGTACTTC. Translating it yields CSVEWDRDGEQYF.

The CDR3 here is CASSPGHVGELFF. The CDR3 bases are TGTGCCAGCAGCCCGGGACACGTCGGGGAGCTGTTTTTT. The genes are TRBV25-1 and TRBJ2-2, with D tentatively TRBD1 (6 bases). This CDR3 spans 13 amino acids. V gave up 6 bases and J gave up 7 bases, with 12 bases separating them. Germline V gene lookup returns CDR1 MGHDK and CDR2 SYGVNS. Based on the CDR3 plus reference TRBV25-1 and TRBJ2-2, the full variable domain is EADIYQTPRYLVIGTGKKITLECSQTMGHDKMYWYQQDPGMELHLIHYSYGVNSTEKGDLSSESTVSRIRTEHFPLTLESARPSHTSQYLCASSPGHVGELFFGEGSRLTVL.

There are a few counts of this clonotype. The gene calls are TRBV29-1 and TRBJ2-6; tentatively, D is TRBD1 (5 bases). Trimming cost V 4 bases and J 4 bases, with 20 bases left between them. The germline V gene encodes CDR1 SQVTM and CDR2 ANQGSEA. The CDR3 consists of 17 residues. CDR3 coding DNA: TGCAGCGTTGTTGAACAGGTAACACCCACCGGGGCCAACGTCCTGACTTTC. Translated: CSVVEQVTPTGANVLTF. The full variable domain, with the rest looked up from reference TRBV29-1 and TRBJ2-6, is SAVISQKPSRDICQRGTSLTIQCQVDSQVTMMFWYRQQPGQSLTLIATANQGSEATYESGFVIDKFPISRPNLTFSTLTVSNMSPEDSSIYLCSVVEQVTPTGANVLTFGAGSRLTVL.

This clonotype showed up many times. The CDR3: CATSRDFPGFGNTIYF. The CDR3 DNA is TGTGCCACCAGCAGAGATTTTCCAGGGTTCGGAAACACCATATATTTT. This chain uses TRBV15 with TRBJ1-3; D possibly corresponds to TRBD1 (5 bases). V lost 0 bases and J lost 4, with 13 bases in between. Per germline, CDR1 LNHNV and CDR2 YYDKDF (reference sequence). There are 16 residues in the CDR3.

The sample holds a few counts of this clonotype. The J gene is TRBJ2-5, the V gene TRBV5-5; 7 nucleotides agree with TRBD2. In germline, CDR1 is SGHKS, CDR2 YYEKEE (reference sequence). The CDR3 totals 17 residues. The V gene end was trimmed by 5 bases and the J gene end by 1 base; junction bases not matched to a gene: 14. The CDR3 reads CASRYELAVLPQETQYF. The CDR3 DNA sequence: TGTGCCAGCAGGTACGAGCTAGCGGTCCTGCCCCAAGAGACCCAGTACTTC.

This rearrangement joins TRBV5-1 to TRBJ2-7, with D maybe TRBD2 (5 bases). V was pared by 4 bases and J by 2 bases, with 16 bases between. The CDR3 is 15 residues long. Germline CDR1 is SGHRS and CDR2 is YFSETQ. DNA for the CDR3: TGCGCCAGCAGCCCCCTGGGGAGCGTAACCTACGAGCAGTACTTC. Encoded protein: CASSPLGSVTYEQYF.

This clonotype was detected a few times. The V call is TRBV6-6, the J call TRBJ1-6; 8 bases match TRBD1. The trim removed 10 bases at V and 9 bases at J, leaving 8 bases unmatched. Germline lookup yields CDR1 MNHNY and CDR2 SVGAGI (reference sequence). The CDR3 is 13 amino acids. In DNA, the CDR3 is TGTGCCACCTCCGGGACAGGCCTTTCACCCCTCCACTTT. Its protein product is CATSGTGLSPLHF.

V and J are TRBV5-5 and TRBJ1-2; TRBD1 agrees at 10 bases. The V gene end was trimmed by 3 bases and the J gene end by 6 bases; junction bases not matched to a gene: 8. The germline V gene encodes CDR1 SGHKS and CDR2 YYEKEE (reference sequence). This CDR3 contains 15 residues. The CDR3 DNA reads as TGTGCCAGCAGCTCGTACGAGACAGGGGGCGATGGCTACACCTTC. Translation: CASSSYETGGDGYTF. Full variable domain (rest looked up from reference TRBV5-5 and TRBJ1-2): DAGVTQSPTHLIKTRGQQVTLRCSPISGHKSVSWYQQVLGQGPQFIFQYYEKEERGRGNFPDRFSARQFPNYSSELNVNALLLGDSALYLCASSSYETGGDGYTFGSGTRLTVV.

Only a few counts were recorded for this clonotype. This chain connects TRBV10-3 to TRBJ1-2; 12 positions agree with TRBD1. The CDR3 has 14 amino acids. The V and J ends lost 6 bases and 7 bases, in that order; junction bases with no gene match: 6. Germline loops: CDR1 ENHRY, CDR2 SYGVKD. The CDR3 region has the DNA TGTGCCATCAGGCCGGGACAGGGGGCAGGTGGCTACACCTTC. Its protein product is CAIRPGQGAGGYTF.

In its sample, this clonotype was seen many times. For the CDR3, the DNA is TGTGCCAGCAGTCGCCCAAGGGACACAGATACGCAGTATTTT. It translates to CASSRPRDTDTQYF. J is TRBJ2-3 and V is TRBV6-1; unclear D gene. Germline values: CDR1 MNHNS, CDR2 SASEGT. This CDR3 contains 14 residues. The V end was cut by 5 bases, the J end by 2 bases, with 11 bases between.

This chain joins TRBV3-1 and TRBJ2-3, with 9 positions matching TRBD2. Per germline, CDR1 LGHDT and CDR2 YNNKEL (reference sequence). The trim removed 5 bases at V and 6 bases at J, leaving 9 bases unmatched. The CDR3 covers 15 residues. CDR3: CASSTQREVHDTQYF. DNA for the CDR3: TGTGCCAGCAGCACCCAGCGGGAGGTCCATGATACGCAGTATTTT.

The chain recombines TRBV28 with TRBJ2-3; D call uncertain. The V gene lost 8 bases and the J gene lost 6 bases, with 15 bases spanning the gap. This CDR3 is built from 13 residues. Germline V gene data show CDR1 as MDHEN and CDR2 as SYDVKM. This CDR3 reads CASCTTPLDTQYF. Written as DNA, the CDR3 is TGTGCCAGCTGCACCACCCCACTTGATACGCAGTATTTT.